The 30 T cell receptor beta chains below were found in one sample sequenced in a study of regulatory T cells in long-lasting Graves disease. In building TCR beta libraries, iRepertoire HTBI primers were used together with Arm-PCR of CDR3 regions. TCRdb reprocessed the multiplex PCR reads with MiXCR, giving one entry per CDR3 protein. The data hold roughly 380,000 distinct CDR3 sequences, with 16% observed a single time. Time point defined: newly diagnosed GD, antithyroid drugs for less than 3 months. PBMC-derived RNA was used for the TCR library. These sequences were also reported in another study, on T cells in Graves' hyperthyroidism and ophthalmopathy.

The material sequenced was peripheral blood mononuclear cells (PBMCs), taken at new diagnosis, from a patient treated with antithyroid drugs. The receptor source for this set is a man aged 40-50 years with Graves disease.

This clonotype was seen many times. The chain couples TRBV20-1 to TRBJ2-1; 7 bases map to TRBD2. This CDR3 contains 15 residues. V was pared by 0 bases and J by 4 bases, with 6 bases of the junction left unmatched. Germline V CDR1 and CDR2: DFQATT, SNEGSKA (reference sequence). CDR3: CSARDRWGGYNEQFF. The CDR3 coding sequence is TGCAGTGCTAGAGATAGGTGGGGGGGGTACAATGAGCAGTTCTTC.

This clonotype has a count of ten or more. The J gene is TRBJ2-5, the V gene TRBV18; the D gene is possibly TRBD1 (5 bases). The CDR3 has 14 residues. From germline, CDR1 is KGHSH and CDR2 LQKENI. Deletions cut 0 bases from V and 4 bases from J, with 9 bases between. The CDR3 nucleotides are TGTGCCAGCTCACCACCGGGGCCCGGAGAGACCCAGTACTTC. As protein: CASSPPGPGETQYF.

This clonotype was picked up many times. The V gene is TRBV27, the J gene TRBJ2-5; D not resolved. This CDR3 has 13 amino acids. The V end was cut by 3 bases, the J end by 3 bases, with 8 bases between. CDR1 and CDR2 from the germline V gene are MNHEY and SMNVEV (reference sequence). CDR3 in DNA: TGTGCCAGCAGTTTCAGACGGGAAGAGACCCAGTACTTC. Protein product: CASSFRREETQYF.

J is TRBJ2-1 and V is TRBV10-3, with D perhaps TRBD1 or TRBD2 (6 bases each). Germline CDR1 and CDR2: ENHRY and SYGVKD. V lost 10 bases to trimming and J lost 3 bases, with 16 bases between them. CDR3 length: 14 residues. CDR3 sequence reads: CATFRGENYNEQFF. The CDR3 DNA reads as TGTGCCACCTTTAGGGGGGAAAACTACAATGAGCAGTTCTTC.

The chain combines TRBV29-1 with TRBJ1-2, with 8 bases lining up with TRBD1. CDR3 length: 13 residues. Germline loops: CDR1 SQVTM, CDR2 ANQGSEA. The V segment lost 7 bases and the J segment 7 bases; nucleotides outside the gene matches: 11. CDR3 DNA: TGCAGCGATACGACAGGGGCCCGCGGTGGCTACACCTTC. It translates to CSDTTGARGGYTF.

This clonotype was seen ten or more times. The chain carries TRBV5-6 and TRBJ2-5; D may correspond to TRBD1 or TRBD2 (6 bases each). Germline lookup yields CDR1 SGHDT and CDR2 YYEEEE. CDR3 size: 13 residues. V was trimmed by 2 bases and J by 5 bases, leaving 10 bases between them. The chain's CDR3 is CASSLRGRETQYF. Written as DNA, the CDR3 is TGTGCCAGCAGCTTACGGGGGCGGGAGACCCAGTACTTC. The full variable domain, with the rest looked up from reference TRBV5-6 and TRBJ2-5, is DAGVTQSPTHLIKTRGQQVTLRCSPKSGHDTVSWYQQALGQGPQFIFQYYEEEERQRGNFPDRFSGHQFPNYSSELNVNALLLGDSALYLCASSLRGRETQYFGPGTRLLVL.

This clonotype was seen repeatedly, ten times or more. V usage is TRBV24-1 and J usage is TRBJ2-5; 9 nucleotides agree with TRBD1. The V gene end was trimmed by 4 bases and the J gene end by 5 bases; junction bases not matched to a gene: 7. The CDR3 is 15 residues long. Germline V CDR1 and CDR2: KGHDR, SFDVKD. The CDR3 here is CATSDPGQGGETQYF. CDR3 DNA sequence: TGTGCCACCAGTGACCCGGGACAGGGCGGGGAGACCCAGTACTTC.

DNA for the CDR3: TGTGCCAGCAGTGAACTTGGCCTGGGACAGGGAAACTATGGCTACACCTTC. Amino acid sequence: CASSELGLGQGNYGYTF. The chain recombines TRBV6-1 with TRBJ1-2; 9 nucleotides agree with TRBD1. The CDR3 sequence is 17 residues long. J lost 2 bases, V lost 2 bases, and 9 bases had no gene match. Germline assignment: CDR1 MNHNS and CDR2 SASEGT.

The chain links TRBV6-1 to TRBJ2-2; TRBD2 aligns across 8 bases. This CDR3 contains 14 residues. Germline V lookup: CDR1 MNHNS, CDR2 SASEGT. V shed 10 bases, J shed 6 bases, and the junction held 10 bases outside the gene matches. Written as DNA, the CDR3 is TGTGCCATTCGGCAACTAGCGGCGGCCGGGGAGCTGTTTTTT. This encodes CAIRQLAAAGELFF.

This clonotype was seen at least ten times. This sequence joins TRBV6-2 or TRBV6-3 and TRBJ2-7; 9 bases line up with TRBD2. The length of the CDR3 is 18 residues. Germline V gene data show CDR1 as MNHEY and CDR2 as SVGEGT. V trimming: 2 bases; J trimming: 2 bases; junction bases outside the gene matches: 13. CDR3: CASSYPRGGTSSAYEQYF. The CDR3 DNA sequence: TGTGCCAGCAGTTACCCAAGAGGAGGGACTAGCTCCGCCTACGAGCAGTACTTC.

This clonotype was detected ten times or more. This chain joins TRBV9 and TRBJ1-1, with unresolved D. The germline V gene encodes CDR1 SGDLS and CDR2 YYNGEE. There are 14 residues in the CDR3. Trimming stripped 0 bases from V and 3 bases from J, with 9 bases between. CDR3 DNA: TGTGCCAGCAGCGTAGATGTCGGAGACACTGAAGCTTTCTTT. Translating gives CASSVDVGDTEAFF.

Ten or more counts support this clonotype. The chain has TRBV24-1 and TRBJ2-5; TRBD1 matches 11 bases. With V trimmed by 6 bases and J by 1 base, 3 bases remained unmatched. Germline V gene lookup returns CDR1 KGHDR and CDR2 SFDVKD. CDR3 length equals 15 residues. CDR3 sequence reads: CATSWGTGGQETQYF. CDR3 in DNA: TGTGCCACCAGTTGGGGGACAGGGGGCCAAGAGACCCAGTACTTC.

This clonotype was seen only a few times. V usage is TRBV27 and J usage is TRBJ1-6, with D uncertain. This CDR3 spans 13 amino acids. Germline CDR1 is MNHEY and CDR2 is SMNVEV (reference sequence). Trimming cost V 0 bases and J 10 bases, with 7 bases left between them. The chain's CDR3 is CASSLSEGSPLHF. Written as DNA, the CDR3 is TGTGCCAGCAGTTTATCGGAGGGCTCACCCCTCCACTTT.

This clonotype was counted at least ten times. The chain links TRBV5-1 to TRBJ1-5, with D possibly being TRBD1 (6 bases). Trimming left V 0 bases short and J 7 bases short, with 14 bases between. CDR1 is SGHRS and CDR2 is YFSETQ in the germline V gene. The CDR3 is 15 amino acids. CDR3 in DNA: TGCGCCAGCAGCTTGGAGGGGGAGAGCGGACAGCCCCAGCATTTT. It encodes CASSLEGESGQPQHF.

This clonotype has ten or more counts. At one boundary the junction diverges from the germline segment, which might be a read error. The chain has TRBV5-1 and TRBJ2-3, with TRBD2 as a possible D gene (5 bases). CDR3 length: 17 amino acids. Looked up from germline, CDR1 is SGHRS and CDR2 is YFSETQ. The CDR3 DNA follows: TGTGCCAGCAGCTTGGCGGGCGGAACCGTGAGCACAGATACGCAGTATTTT. Translation: CASSLAGGTVSTDTQYF.

V usage is TRBV12-3 or TRBV12-4 and J usage is TRBJ2-3; 10 bases fit TRBD2. V shed 5 bases, J shed 5 bases, and the junction held 7 bases outside the gene matches. The CDR3 spans 15 residues. CDR3 coding DNA: TGTGCCAGCAGTCCTGAAGCGGGGGGGCTAGATACGCAGTATTTT. It translates to CASSPEAGGLDTQYF.

CDR3 DNA sequence: TGTGCCAGCACTAGCGGGGGTTGGGAGACCCAGTACTTC. As protein: CASTSGGWETQYF. The V call is TRBV7-3, the J call TRBJ2-5; TRBD2 agrees at 10 bases. Trimming cost V 7 bases and J 5 bases; bases outside gene matches: 4. The CDR3 totals 13 residues. Germline lookup yields CDR1 SGHTA and CDR2 FQGTGA.

The gene calls are TRBV12-5 and TRBJ1-5, with D perhaps matching TRBD1 (6 bases). The CDR3 is 14 residues long. Germline loops: CDR1 LGHNT, CDR2 FRNRAP. The V end was cut by 6 bases, the J end by 6 bases, with 15 bases between. The CDR3 spells CASGRTELIQPQHF. The CDR3 DNA sequence: TGTGCTAGTGGCAGGACAGAGCTTATTCAGCCCCAGCATTTT.

This clonotype occurred many times. This rearrangement joins TRBV9 to TRBJ2-7; tentatively, D is TRBD1 or TRBD2 (6 bases each). The CDR3 has 14 residues. V was cut by 0 bases and J by 3 bases, with 10 bases left in between. Germline CDR1 reads SGDLS; CDR2 reads YYNGEE. CDR3 sequence reads: CASSVGGAIYEQYF. The CDR3, as DNA: TGTGCCAGCAGCGTAGGGGGGGCAATCTACGAGCAGTACTTC.

This clonotype was observed many times. V usage is TRBV20-1 and J usage is TRBJ1-6, with D possibly being TRBD1 (5 bases). V dropped 7 bases and J dropped 10 bases, with 11 bases sitting between them. There are 11 residues in the CDR3. The germline V gene encodes CDR1 DFQATT and CDR2 SNEGSKA (reference sequence). The DNA of the CDR3 is TGCAGTGTCAGGGATGGATCACCCCTCCACTTT. This translates into CSVRDGSPLHF.

This clonotype was counted ten times or more. The rearrangement links TRBV2 to TRBJ1-6; 9 bases fit TRBD1. Per germline, CDR1 SNHLY and CDR2 FYNNEI. The CDR3 length is 15 residues. The junction had 8 bases not matched to a gene; V was cut back by 4 bases and J by 10 bases. This chain's CDR3 is CASSVETGGNSPLHF. Here the CDR3 DNA reads TGTGCCAGCAGTGTAGAGACAGGGGGAAACTCACCCCTCCACTTT.

As for this clonotype: With a much larger clone just one base away, this may be a read error. V gene TRBV28 combines with J gene TRBJ2-5; 8 bases match TRBD1. Germline values: CDR1 MDHEN, CDR2 SYDVKM. This CDR3 is built from 14 residues. The CDR3 nucleotides read TGTGCCAGCAGTTCGACAGGGGACCAAGAGACCCGGTACTTC. Amino acid sequence: CASSSTGDQETRYF.

This clonotype has at least ten counts. The chain joins TRBV30 to TRBJ1-2; D is unclear. V dropped 4 bases and J dropped 6 bases, with 12 bases sitting between them. The CDR3 is made up of 12 amino acids. CDR1 and CDR2 from the germline V gene are GTSNPN and SVGIG (reference sequence). CDR3 region: CAWTPFGDGYTF. The DNA for the CDR3 is TGTGCCTGGACCCCCTTCGGGGATGGCTACACCTTC.

The V call is TRBV27, the J call TRBJ1-4, with D possibly being TRBD1 (6 bases). V dropped 5 bases and J dropped 2 bases, with 12 bases sitting between them. The CDR3 sequence is 15 residues long. Germline loops: CDR1 MNHEY, CDR2 SMNVEV (reference sequence). CDR3 coding DNA: TGTGCCAGCAGTCGCTTTACAGGGACTAATGAAAAACTGTTTTTT. Its protein product is CASSRFTGTNEKLFF.

This clonotype was seen a handful of times. V and J are TRBV9 and TRBJ2-3, with a possible D match to TRBD2 (5 bases). V was clipped by 2 bases and J by 4 bases, with 14 bases between them. Germline V CDR1 and CDR2: SGDLS, YYNGEE. The CDR3 sequence is 15 residues long. As DNA, the CDR3 is TGTGCCAGCAGCGTCCAGGCGGGCACGGCAGATACGCAGTATTTT. It translates to CASSVQAGTADTQYF.

The chain is built from TRBV18 and TRBJ2-1, with 11 nucleotides matching TRBD2. The CDR3 contains 15 residues. The junction had 6 bases not matched to a gene; V was cut back by 4 bases and J by 7 bases. Germline CDR1 reads KGHSH; CDR2 reads LQKENI. CDR3 sequence reads: CASSRTSGGRNEQFF. The CDR3 nucleotides read TGTGCCAGCTCACGCACTAGCGGGGGTAGAAATGAGCAGTTCTTC.

This clonotype was counted many times. V usage is TRBV24-1 and J usage is TRBJ2-5; TRBD1 is a possible D gene (6 bases). Germline V gene lookup returns CDR1 KGHDR and CDR2 SFDVKD. V was pared by 4 bases and J by 4 bases, with 9 bases between. The CDR3 loop spans 13 amino acids. DNA for the CDR3: TGTGCCACCAGTGAGGCAGGGGCAGAGACCCAGTACTTC. It encodes CATSEAGAETQYF.

The chain couples TRBV5-1 to TRBJ2-7; perhaps TRBD2 as D (7 bases). Germline lookup yields CDR1 SGHRS and CDR2 YFSETQ. This CDR3 spans 14 amino acids. With 2 bases removed from V and 9 bases from J, the gap between germline ends came to 18 bases. CDR3 DNA: TGCGCCAGCAGCTTCCGCCTGGGGGGGGGCGGGCAGTACTTC. It translates to CASSFRLGGGGQYF.

This clonotype appeared a few times. The DNA of the CDR3 is TGTGCCAGCAGTTTCCAATATAGCTACACCTTC. Translating it yields CASSFQYSYTF. The chain has TRBV28 and TRBJ1-2, with D unclear. The CDR3 runs 11 residues. V was pared by 3 bases and J by 9 bases, with 8 bases between. Germline lookup yields CDR1 MDHEN and CDR2 SYDVKM.

The V call is TRBV4-1, the J call TRBJ2-3, with D perhaps matching TRBD1 or TRBD2 (5 bases each). The CDR3 is 17 residues long. V was cut by 3 bases and J by 2 bases, with 18 bases left in between. Germline V gene sequence: CDR1 MGHRA, CDR2 YSYEKL. The CDR3 is CASSHQTRGRSTDTQYF. Here the CDR3 DNA reads TGCGCCAGCAGCCACCAGACCCGGGGACGATCCACAGATACGCAGTATTTT.